This T cell receptor beta chain was documented in a study of control samples from healthy donors and cancer patients. Clones were sequenced by immunoSEQ multiplex PCR, and TCRdb holds only the in-frame ones, with some missing. The sample has some 150,000 clones, 95% to 96% seen once. J lost 0 bases, V lost 6 bases, and 3 bases had no gene match. The CDR3 runs 17 residues. Germline CDR1 ENHRY, CDR2 SYGVKD. Sequencing was carried out using blood. This sequence joins TRBV10-3 and TRBJ2-6; 12 nucleotides align to TRBD2. The clonotype originates from a woman in her twenties or thirties in good health. CDR3: CAIRTSGGVSGANVLTF. The CDR3 DNA sequence: TGTGCCATCAGGACTAGCGGGGGTGTCTCTGGGGCCAACGTCCTGACTTTC.